These 5 T cell receptor beta chains share one sample of origin, sequenced in a study of T-cell reconstitution after alpha-beta-depleted transplantation in children. As it was prepared, the TCRbeta library received unique molecular identifiers. MiXCR, applied by TCRdb to the PCR reads, yields one record per CDR3 protein. This sample has fewer than 700,000 distinct CDR3 sequences, with approximately 13% found just once. Specimen: PBMCs, mostly from graft donor cells, collected 360 days after TCRalphabeta/CD19-depleted stem cell transplant. The receptor set was obtained from a male patient younger than 18 who had a stem cell transplant for acute myeloid leukemia, so the T cells may come from the graft donor.

This clonotype was seen many times. The chain recombines TRBV20-1 with TRBJ2-1, with D unresolved. This CDR3 is 15 amino acids long. The germline CDR1 and CDR2 sequences are DFQATT and SNEGSKA (reference sequence). Trimming took off 0 bases at V and 9 bases at J, with 18 bases between the two ends. The CDR3 region is CSARDRQRPIAEQFF. The CDR3 coding sequence is TGCAGTGCTAGAGATAGGCAACGCCCGATCGCTGAGCAGTTCTTC.

This clonotype was observed many times. The chain joins TRBV12-3 or TRBV12-4 to TRBJ2-2; 13 nucleotides line up with TRBD2. J gave up 5 bases and V 6 bases, and 6 bases lay outside the gene matches. The CDR3 contains 16 residues. This CDR3 is CASSLGLAGLTGELFF. Here the CDR3 DNA reads TGTGCCAGCAGCTTGGGACTAGCGGGACTTACCGGGGAGCTGTTTTTT.

This clonotype has only a few counts. The chain employs TRBV25-1 and TRBJ1-2; D not certain. The CDR3 covers 12 residues. Germline-derived CDR1 and CDR2 are MGHDK and SYGVNS. Trimming removed 3 bases from V and 8 bases from J, with 10 bases in between. CDR3 region: CASSDAAGGYTF. Written as DNA, the CDR3 is TGTGCCAGCAGTGATGCAGCCGGGGGCTACACCTTC.

The V and J genes are TRBV20-1 and TRBJ2-7; D is perhaps TRBD2 (6 bases). The CDR3 runs to 17 residues. Trimming removed 6 bases at V and 3 bases at J, with 27 bases between. Per the germline V gene, CDR1 is DFQATT and CDR2 is SNEGSKA (reference sequence). The CDR3 region is CSAHVPQLAEFVYEQYF. The CDR3 DNA reads TGCAGTGCCCACGTCCCACAACTAGCAGAATTCGTCTACGAGCAGTACTTC.

The chain uses TRBV6-5 and TRBJ2-3; the D is unclear. V was trimmed by 1 base and J by 1 base, leaving 9 bases between them. The CDR3 has 15 residues. The germline V gene has CDR1 MNHEY and CDR2 SVGAGI. CDR3 sequence reads: CASSYLGGGTDTQYF. The CDR3, as DNA: TGTGCCAGCAGTTACTTAGGCGGAGGCACAGATACGCAGTATTTT.